This is a list of T cell receptor beta chains from one sample in a study of cytomegalovirus exposure and HLA in healthy donors. Method: immunoSEQ multiplex PCR; TCRdb's copy keeps in-frame clones and lacks some. Among around 300,000 clones listed, about 86% were seen once. The sequenced material came from PBMCs. All receptors come from a woman aged 18-29 years in good health and CMV-seronegative. Each CDR3 is given with its conserved first and last residue. Each record gives: CDR3 length, V gene, clone size, D gene, J gene, CDR3 protein, CDR3 DNA. D genes are given only for firm matches. Clone size is shown for a subset of rows, as once, few, many or a class of expanded clone.

CDR3 length: 14; V gene: TRBV7-8; clone size: .; D gene: .; J gene: TRBJ2-7; CDR3 protein: CASSFVRGSYEQYF; CDR3 DNA: TGTGCCAGCAGCTTCGTTCGGGGCTCCTACGAGCAGTACTTC
CDR3 length: 14; V gene: TRBV5-1; clone size: .; D gene: TRBD1; J gene: TRBJ2-1; CDR3 protein: CASGSTGLKGEQFF; CDR3 DNA: TGCGCCAGCGGGTCGACAGGGCTAAAAGGTGAGCAGTTCTTC
CDR3 length: 15; V gene: TRBV2; clone size: .; D gene: .; J gene: TRBJ1-2; CDR3 protein: CASSEDGGSNYGYTF; CDR3 DNA: TGTGCCAGCAGTGAGGACGGAGGGTCTAACTATGGCTACACCTTC
CDR3 length: 18; V gene: TRBV29-1; clone size: once; D gene: TRBD1; J gene: TRBJ1-2; CDR3 protein: CSAIAVGRGQGAFYGYTF; CDR3 DNA: TGCAGCGCCATCGCCGTCGGACGAGGACAGGGGGCCTTCTATGGCTACACCTTC
CDR3 length: 13; V gene: TRBV29-1; clone size: .; D gene: TRBD2; J gene: TRBJ2-7; CDR3 protein: CSVRTSGTYEQYF; CDR3 DNA: TGCAGCGTTCGGACTAGCGGGACCTACGAGCAGTACTTC
CDR3 length: 16; V gene: TRBV7-6; clone size: once; D gene: .; J gene: TRBJ2-7; CDR3 protein: CASSFLEGDSAYEQYF; CDR3 DNA: TGTGCCAGCAGCTTTTTGGAGGGAGACAGCGCCTACGAGCAGTACTTC
CDR3 length: 15; V gene: TRBV5-4; clone size: few; D gene: .; J gene: TRBJ1-2; CDR3 protein: CASSLTGGDNYGYTF; CDR3 DNA: TGTGCCAGCAGCTTGACGGGGGGTGATAACTATGGCTACACCTTC
CDR3 length: 14; V gene: TRBV30; clone size: .; D gene: TRBD1; J gene: TRBJ1-1; CDR3 protein: CAWQGGAADTEAFF; CDR3 DNA: TGTGCCTGGCAGGGGGGCGCGGCGGACACTGAAGCTTTCTTT
CDR3 length: 15; V gene: TRBV6-5; clone size: .; D gene: .; J gene: TRBJ1-1; CDR3 protein: CASSHRPGTMGEAFF; CDR3 DNA: TGTGCCAGCAGTCATCGACCGGGGACAATGGGAGAAGCTTTCTTT
CDR3 length: 17; V gene: TRBV13; clone size: .; D gene: TRBD2; J gene: TRBJ2-3; CDR3 protein: CASSYAEAGGPSDTQYF; CDR3 DNA: TGTGCCAGCAGCTACGCAGAAGCGGGAGGGCCCTCGGATACGCAGTATTTT
CDR3 length: 18; V gene: TRBV4-3; clone size: .; D gene: .; J gene: TRBJ1-2; CDR3 protein: CASSQDPYRATVNYGYTF; CDR3 DNA: TGCGCCAGCAGCCAAGATCCCTACAGGGCTACCGTTAACTATGGCTACACCTTC
CDR3 length: 13; V gene: TRBV27; clone size: .; D gene: .; J gene: TRBJ2-6; CDR3 protein: CASSQSGANVLTF; CDR3 DNA: TGTGCCAGCAGCCAATCTGGGGCCAACGTCCTGACTTTC
CDR3 length: 16; V gene: TRBV5-1; clone size: .; D gene: .; J gene: TRBJ1-6; CDR3 protein: CANPFRKRRGNSPLHF; CDR3 DNA: TGCGCCAACCCCTTTAGGAAGCGCAGGGGTAATTCACCCCTCCACTTT
CDR3 length: 13; V gene: TRBV27; clone size: .; D gene: .; J gene: TRBJ2-3; CDR3 protein: CASSFEGTDTQYF; CDR3 DNA: TGTGCCAGCAGTTTTGAGGGTACAGATACGCAGTATTTT
CDR3 length: 13; V gene: TRBV6-6; clone size: .; D gene: TRBD1; J gene: TRBJ2-5; CDR3 protein: CASSRDREETQYF; CDR3 DNA: TGTGCCAGCAGTAGGGACAGGGAAGAGACCCAGTACTTC
CDR3 length: 14; V gene: TRBV14; clone size: .; D gene: TRBD2; J gene: TRBJ2-7; CDR3 protein: CASSETSGRATQYF; CDR3 DNA: TGTGCCAGCAGCGAGACTAGCGGGAGGGCGACGCAGTACTTC
CDR3 length: 13; V gene: TRBV30; clone size: .; D gene: TRBD1; J gene: TRBJ1-1; CDR3 protein: CAWSGQGQTEAFF; CDR3 DNA: TGTGCCTGGAGTGGACAGGGCCAAACTGAAGCTTTCTTT
CDR3 length: 15; V gene: TRBV6-1; clone size: once; D gene: .; J gene: TRBJ2-7; CDR3 protein: CASQLDRSPAYEQYF; CDR3 DNA: TGTGCCAGCCAGCTCGACAGGTCCCCAGCGTACGAGCAGTACTTC
CDR3 length: 16; V gene: TRBV6-5; clone size: once; D gene: TRBD2; J gene: TRBJ2-1; CDR3 protein: CASSYAPSGTGNEQFF; CDR3 DNA: TGTGCCAGCAGTTACGCCCCTAGCGGGACTGGCAATGAGCAGTTCTTC
CDR3 length: 20; V gene: TRBV4-2; clone size: .; D gene: .; J gene: TRBJ1-1; CDR3 protein: CASSQDLPGRAGELNTEAFF; CDR3 DNA: TGTGCCAGCAGCCAAGATCTTCCTGGGAGGGCAGGCGAGTTGAACACTGAAGCTTTCTTT
CDR3 length: 14; V gene: TRBV9; clone size: .; D gene: TRBD1; J gene: TRBJ1-2; CDR3 protein: CASSRLGQGYGYTF; CDR3 DNA: TGTGCCAGCAGCCGACTGGGACAGGGCTATGGCTACACCTTC
CDR3 length: 14; V gene: TRBV2; clone size: .; D gene: TRBD1; J gene: TRBJ1-2; CDR3 protein: CASRGTGINYGYTF; CDR3 DNA: TGTGCCAGCAGGGGGACAGGGATCAACTATGGCTACACCTTC
CDR3 length: 14; V gene: TRBV27; clone size: .; D gene: .; J gene: TRBJ1-5; CDR3 protein: CASSHRVGNQPQHF; CDR3 DNA: TGTGCCAGCAGTCACAGGGTCGGCAATCAGCCCCAGCATTTT
CDR3 length: 13; V gene: TRBV11-3; clone size: .; D gene: .; J gene: TRBJ2-5; CDR3 protein: CASSLVLAETQYF; CDR3 DNA: TGTGCCAGCAGCTTAGTACTAGCTGAGACCCAGTACTTC
CDR3 length: 12; V gene: TRBV2; clone size: .; D gene: .; J gene: TRBJ2-7; CDR3 protein: CASSDRGYEQYF; CDR3 DNA: TGTGCCAGCAGCGACCGGGGCTACGAGCAGTACTTC
CDR3 length: 17; V gene: TRBV7-2; clone size: .; D gene: TRBD2; J gene: TRBJ2-7; CDR3 protein: CASSLVIGRSSSYEQYF; CDR3 DNA: TGTGCCAGCAGCTTAGTCATCGGGAGGTCGAGCTCCTACGAGCAGTACTTC
CDR3 length: 11; V gene: TRBV7-3; clone size: .; D gene: .; J gene: TRBJ2-2; CDR3 protein: CASSSSGELFF; CDR3 DNA: TGTGCCAGCAGCTCCTCTGGGGAGCTGTTTTTT
CDR3 length: 13; V gene: TRBV10-3; clone size: .; D gene: .; J gene: TRBJ2-1; CDR3 protein: CATSLAGGHEQFF; CDR3 DNA: TGTGCCACCAGCCTGGCAGGCGGGCATGAGCAGTTCTTC
CDR3 length: 15; V gene: TRBV28; clone size: .; D gene: .; J gene: TRBJ2-7; CDR3 protein: CASSLWSGGAYEQYF; CDR3 DNA: TGTGCCAGCAGTTTATGGTCTGGCGGGGCCTACGAGCAGTACTTC
CDR3 length: 16; V gene: TRBV7-2; clone size: .; D gene: .; J gene: TRBJ2-7; CDR3 protein: CASSLEITFPSYEQYF; CDR3 DNA: TGTGCCAGCAGCTTAGAGATTACTTTTCCGTCCTACGAGCAGTACTTC
CDR3 length: 14; V gene: TRBV5-1; clone size: .; D gene: .; J gene: TRBJ2-2; CDR3 protein: CASSFTRGAGELFF; CDR3 DNA: TGCGCCAGCAGCTTTACCAGGGGAGCCGGGGAGCTGTTTTTT
CDR3 length: 14; V gene: TRBV7-3; clone size: .; D gene: .; J gene: TRBJ2-1; CDR3 protein: CASSLGKQYNEQFF; CDR3 DNA: TGTGCCAGCAGCTTAGGAAAACAGTACAATGAGCAGTTCTTC
CDR3 length: 13; V gene: TRBV5-8; clone size: .; D gene: TRBD1; J gene: TRBJ1-2; CDR3 protein: CASSYRGNNGYTF; CDR3 DNA: TGTGCCAGCAGTTACAGGGGGAACAATGGCTACACCTTC
CDR3 length: 14; V gene: TRBV28; clone size: .; D gene: TRBD2; J gene: TRBJ2-7; CDR3 protein: CASSLFGRVYEQYF; CDR3 DNA: TGTGCCAGCAGTTTATTCGGGAGGGTATACGAGCAGTACTTC
CDR3 length: 15; V gene: TRBV30; clone size: .; D gene: TRBD1; J gene: TRBJ2-5; CDR3 protein: CAWSVQGTGRETQYF; CDR3 DNA: TGTGCCTGGAGTGTACAGGGGACAGGGCGGGAGACCCAGTACTTC
CDR3 length: 14; V gene: TRBV28; clone size: .; D gene: TRBD1; J gene: TRBJ1-4; CDR3 protein: CASSSGTGNEKLFF; CDR3 DNA: TGTGCCAGCAGCTCCGGGACAGGGAATGAAAAACTGTTTTTT
CDR3 length: 17; V gene: TRBV29-1; clone size: .; D gene: TRBD1; J gene: TRBJ1-2; CDR3 protein: CSVEWKTGGATNYGYTF; CDR3 DNA: TGCAGCGTTGAATGGAAGACAGGGGGCGCAACCAACTATGGCTACACCTTC
CDR3 length: 16; V gene: TRBV9; clone size: .; D gene: TRBD2; J gene: TRBJ2-5; CDR3 protein: CASSVVGAGGRETQYF; CDR3 DNA: TGTGCCAGCAGCGTAGTGGGAGCGGGGGGCCGGGAGACCCAGTACTTC
CDR3 length: 14; V gene: TRBV5-4; clone size: .; D gene: .; J gene: TRBJ1-2; CDR3 protein: CASSLMAAGGGYTF; CDR3 DNA: TGTGCCAGCAGCTTGATGGCAGCGGGCGGTGGCTACACCTTC
CDR3 length: 18; V gene: TRBV27; clone size: .; D gene: TRBD1; J gene: TRBJ2-6; CDR3 protein: CATSFSRGPPPGANVLTF; CDR3 DNA: TGTGCCACCTCCTTCAGCAGGGGGCCCCCTCCTGGGGCCAACGTCCTGACTTTC
CDR3 length: 18; V gene: TRBV28; clone size: .; D gene: .; J gene: TRBJ1-5; CDR3 protein: CASSLDSGAYNSNQPQHF; CDR3 DNA: TGTGCCAGCAGTTTGGACTCTGGAGCCTATAATAGCAATCAGCCCCAGCATTTT
CDR3 length: 19; V gene: TRBV28; clone size: .; D gene: TRBD2; J gene: TRBJ2-7; CDR3 protein: CASSLSLLLGGMSSYEQYF; CDR3 DNA: TGTGCCAGCAGTTTATCTTTACTCCTGGGGGGGATGAGCTCCTACGAGCAGTACTTC
CDR3 length: 12; V gene: TRBV28; clone size: .; D gene: .; J gene: TRBJ1-2; CDR3 protein: CVVDGLYYGYTF; CDR3 DNA: TGTGTCGTGGACGGACTATACTATGGCTACACCTTC
CDR3 length: 13; V gene: TRBV27; clone size: .; D gene: .; J gene: TRBJ1-5; CDR3 protein: CASSLWRDQPQHF; CDR3 DNA: TGTGCCAGCAGTTTATGGCGGGATCAGCCCCAGCATTTT
CDR3 length: 14; V gene: TRBV7-9; clone size: .; D gene: .; J gene: TRBJ2-1; CDR3 protein: CASSLVARDNEQFF; CDR3 DNA: TGTGCCAGCAGCTTAGTGGCCAGGGACAATGAGCAGTTCTTC
CDR3 length: 15; V gene: TRBV6-5; clone size: .; D gene: TRBD1; J gene: TRBJ2-7; CDR3 protein: CASSLPPGQGYEQYF; CDR3 DNA: TGTGCCAGCAGCTTACCGCCGGGACAGGGCTACGAGCAGTACTTC
CDR3 length: 15; V gene: TRBV13; clone size: .; D gene: .; J gene: TRBJ2-5; CDR3 protein: CASSLSARGEETQYF; CDR3 DNA: TGTGCCAGCAGCTTATCCGCCAGGGGGGAGGAGACCCAGTACTTC
CDR3 length: 13; V gene: TRBV18; clone size: .; D gene: TRBD1; J gene: TRBJ1-2; CDR3 protein: CASSPQGASGYTF; CDR3 DNA: TGTGCCAGCTCGCCACAGGGGGCAAGTGGCTACACCTTC
CDR3 length: 15; V gene: TRBV9; clone size: .; D gene: .; J gene: TRBJ2-2; CDR3 protein: CASSVLGAGTGELFF; CDR3 DNA: TGTGCCAGCAGCGTGCTGGGGGCCGGCACCGGGGAGCTGTTTTTT
CDR3 length: 13; V gene: TRBV30; clone size: .; D gene: .; J gene: TRBJ2-5; CDR3 protein: CAWSVSSEETQYF; CDR3 DNA: TGTGCCTGGAGTGTAAGTAGTGAAGAGACCCAGTACTTC